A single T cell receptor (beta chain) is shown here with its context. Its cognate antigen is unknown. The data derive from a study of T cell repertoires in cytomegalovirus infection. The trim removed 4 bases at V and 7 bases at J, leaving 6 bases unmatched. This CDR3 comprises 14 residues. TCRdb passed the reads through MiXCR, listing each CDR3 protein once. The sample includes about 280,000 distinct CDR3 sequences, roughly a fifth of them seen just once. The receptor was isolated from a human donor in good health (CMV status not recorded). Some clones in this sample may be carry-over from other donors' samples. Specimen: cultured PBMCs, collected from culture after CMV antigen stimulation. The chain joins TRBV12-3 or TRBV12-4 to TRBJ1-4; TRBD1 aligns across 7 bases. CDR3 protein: CASSSNRGREKLFF. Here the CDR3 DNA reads TGTGCCAGCAGTTCCAACAGGGGACGTGAAAAACTGTTTTTT.